This T cell receptor (beta chain) was identified during a study of long-term antiretroviral therapy in people with HIV. The study, taken as a whole, reports: Upon ART, diversity increased but remained lower than transplant donor controls.

With regard to this clone: Its antigen is still unknown.

V shed 7 bases, J shed 0 bases, and the junction held 6 bases outside the gene matches. This CDR3 spans 15 amino acids. Germline V gene sequence: CDR1 SEHNR, CDR2 FQNEAQ (reference sequence). The authors ran the immunoSEQ assay, v3.0, at survey level. Profiling relied on immunoSEQ multiplex PCR, and the TCRdb table lists in-frame clones only, not all of them. The data contain 30,000 to 50,000 clones, about 86% of them seen just once; the ten biggest clones take up 3% to 5%. The chain links TRBV7-9 to TRBJ2-3, with 8 bases lining up with TRBD2. This sequence was found in a woman between 18 and 30 years old with HIV. The sequencing here drew on unsorted PBMCs, taken just before starting antiretroviral therapy. CDR3 region: CASKALAGSTDTQYF. DNA for the CDR3: TGTGCCAGCAAGGCCCTAGCGGGTAGCACAGATACGCAGTATTTT.